The subject of this entry is one TCR beta chain. Antigen specificity is unknown. RNA transcripts yielded amplified TCR beta CDR3 regions. RT-PCR in the first round (using the HTBI primer set) targeted the TCR CDR3. A single record per CDR3 protein comes from TCRdb applying MiXCR to the multiplex PCR reads. This sample has 350,000 to 500,000 distinct CDR3 sequences, with around 15% found just once. There are 18 residues in the CDR3. Trimming removed 1 base at V and 2 bases at J, with 18 bases between. Germline CDR1 and CDR2: LGHNA and YNFKEQ. The sample is drawn from a study of T cells in Graves' hyperthyroidism and ophthalmopathy. The study's findings and limits: Among clonotypes expanded in thyroid above 0.001, most were also found in blood. A model of 13 V-J features distinguished ophthalmopathy from stable hyperthyroidism.

Over 18 months, lack of ophthalmopathy progression marked Graves' hyperthyroidism as stable. Uncontrolled infection, other autoimmune disease, pregnancy or lactation disqualified patients from enrolment. The rearrangement joins TRBV4-2 to TRBJ1-5, with D possibly being TRBD1 (6 bases). The clonotype originates from a woman aged 18-29 years with Graves' hyperthyroidism. Source material: blood. CDR3 in amino acids: CASSQGGRGLAGNQPQHF. The CDR3 DNA is TGTGCCAGCAGCCAAGGAGGCAGGGGCTTAGCGGGCAATCAGCCCCAGCATTTT.